Presented here are 30 T cell receptor beta chains from one specimen sequenced in a study of human versus mouse CDR3 diversity and MHC coevolution. The repertoire was sequenced with immunoSEQ multiplex PCR; TCRdb's copy has only in-frame clones and lacks some. The sample has over 60,000 clones, 85% to 95% seen once. The sample consisted of naive CD4+ T cells from blood. Subset here: CD45RO-negative CD62L-positive naive CD4 T cells. These receptors all come from a person aged 25 to 69 in good health.

The chain links TRBV19 to TRBJ2-4; weak D call: TRBD2 (5 bases). Germline V gives CDR1 LNHDA, CDR2 SQIVND (reference sequence). With 2 bases removed from V and 0 bases from J, the gap between germline ends came to 14 bases. The CDR3 runs to 17 residues. The CDR3 sequence: CASSIILAGVAKNIQYF. DNA of the CDR3: TGTGCCAGTAGTATAATCCTGGCGGGCGTAGCCAAAAACATTCAGTACTTC. Variable domain in full (rest from reference TRBV19 and TRBJ2-4): DGGITQSPKYLFRKEGQNVTLSCEQNLNHDAMYWYRQDPGQGLRLIYYSQIVNDFQKGDIAEGYSVSREKKESFPLTVTSAQKNPTAFYLCASSIILAGVAKNIQYFGAGTRLSVL.

V gene TRBV2 combines with J gene TRBJ1-5, with 8 bases fitting TRBD1. The CDR3 runs to 13 residues. Germline assignment: CDR1 SNHLY and CDR2 FYNNEI. The V segment lost 7 bases and the J segment 8 bases; nucleotides outside the gene matches: 7. The CDR3 region has the DNA TGTGCCAGCACCAGGGGGCGAGGGGAGCCCCAGCATTTT. Translated: CASTRGRGEPQHF.

J is TRBJ2-7 and V is TRBV28, with TRBD2 matching 8 bases. The CDR3 has 15 amino acids. Trimming cost V 8 bases and J 5 bases; bases outside gene matches: 14. CDR1 and CDR2 (germline): MDHEN, SYDVKM. For the CDR3, the DNA is TGTGCCAGCGAAGAGACCGGGACTAGGAAACACGAGCAGTACTTC. Translation: CASEETGTRKHEQYF.

The gene calls are TRBV6-1 and TRBJ1-3, with TRBD1 as a possible D gene (5 bases). The CDR3 consists of 15 residues. Between the trimmed V and J ends, which lost 0 bases and 0 bases, there was a span of 6 bases. Germline CDR1 and CDR2: MNHNS and SASEGT. Written as DNA, the CDR3 is TGTGCCAGCAGTGAAGCGGGGGGCTCTGGAAACACCATATATTTT. This translates into CASSEAGGSGNTIYF.

The chain combines TRBV7-6 with TRBJ1-1; 9 bases map to TRBD1. J lost 6 bases, V lost 5 bases, and 7 bases had no gene match. CDR3 length equals 14 residues. The germline CDR1 and CDR2 sequences are SGHVS and FNYEAQ. CDR3 protein: CASSTEQGAAEAFF. The CDR3 DNA reads as TGTGCCAGCAGCACGGAACAGGGGGCCGCTGAAGCTTTCTTT. Based on the CDR3 plus reference TRBV7-6 and TRBJ1-1, the full variable domain is GAGVSQSPRYKVTKRGQDVALRCDPISGHVSLYWYRQALGQGPEFLTYFNYEAQQDKSGLPNDRFSAERPEGSISTLTIQRTEQRDSAMYRCASSTEQGAAEAFFGQGTRLTVV.

V is TRBV6-1 and J is TRBJ2-5; TRBD1 might be the D (6 bases). The CDR3 runs to 15 residues. Between the trimmed V and J ends, which lost 11 bases and 2 bases, there was a span of 21 bases. From germline, CDR1 is MNHNS and CDR2 SASEGT. The CDR3 sequence: CAARRSGQIQETQYF. The CDR3 region has the DNA TGTGCCGCAAGACGGTCGGGACAAATACAAGAGACCCAGTACTTC.

The chain uses TRBV6-5 and TRBJ2-1; D is possibly TRBD1 (6 bases). The CDR3 covers 13 residues. Germline CDR1 is MNHEY and CDR2 is SVGAGI. Trimming removed 5 bases at V and 9 bases at J, with 14 bases between. The CDR3 DNA reads as TGTGCCAGCAGTCCTGGCAGGGGATTTGAGCAGTTCTTC. Translating gives CASSPGRGFEQFF.

The genes are TRBV7-9 and TRBJ1-2; D not resolved. V was clipped by 5 bases and J by 6 bases, with 16 bases between them. Germline lookup yields CDR1 SEHNR and CDR2 FQNEAQ (reference sequence). This CDR3 contains 14 residues. For the CDR3, the DNA is TGTGCCAGCAGCCAAGAGGCGCAGACTAATGGCTACACCTTC. It yields the protein CASSQEAQTNGYTF.

This chain connects TRBV19 to TRBJ2-3, with 8 bases identical to TRBD2. The V gene end was trimmed by 8 bases and the J gene end by 1 base; junction bases not matched to a gene: 5. CDR1 is LNHDA and CDR2 is SQIVND in the germline V gene (reference sequence). This CDR3 region has 14 residues. CDR3 bases: TGTGCCAGTGGAGAGACTAGCGGCACAGATACGCAGTATTTT. Protein: CASGETSGTDTQYF. The full variable domain, rest sourced from reference TRBV19 and TRBJ2-3, is DGGITQSPKYLFRKEGQNVTLSCEQNLNHDAMYWYRQDPGQGLRLIYYSQIVNDFQKGDIAEGYSVSREKKESFPLTVTSAQKNPTAFYLCASGETSGTDTQYFGPGTRLTVL.

The chain employs TRBV30 and TRBJ1-6; D gene ambiguous. There are 13 residues in the CDR3. V dropped 8 bases and J dropped 5 bases, with 13 bases sitting between them. Germline CDR1 and CDR2: GTSNPN and SVGIG (reference sequence). CDR3 DNA: TGTGCCGCCACGGGTCAAAATAATTCACCCCTCCACTTT. Amino acid sequence: CAATGQNNSPLHF.

The chain has TRBV28 and TRBJ1-5, with 8 bases identical to TRBD1. The CDR3 extends over 15 amino acids. V was pared by 6 bases and J by 7 bases, with 11 bases of the junction left unmatched. Germline V lookup: CDR1 MDHEN, CDR2 SYDVKM. The CDR3 loop is CASREPTGAHQPQHF. The DNA for the CDR3 is TGTGCCAGCAGGGAACCGACAGGGGCCCACCAGCCCCAGCATTTT.

V and J are TRBV9 and TRBJ1-3, with no clear D. Germline V gives CDR1 SGDLS, CDR2 YYNGEE. The CDR3 consists of 12 residues. V lost 7 bases to trimming and J lost 0 bases, with 5 bases between them. CDR3 nucleotide sequence: TGTGCCAGCGAGAACTCTGGAAACACCATATATTTT. Amino acid sequence: CASENSGNTIYF.

The CDR3: CATGQPRSGANVLTF. The CDR3 coding sequence is TGTGCCACTGGACAGCCCCGCTCTGGGGCCAACGTCCTGACTTTC. This sequence joins TRBV6-1 and TRBJ2-6; TRBD1 is a possible D gene (6 bases). Trimming took 10 bases from V and 0 from J, leaving 13 bases between them. The V gene's germline CDR1 is MNHNS and CDR2 SASEGT. CDR3 length: 15 residues.

The rearrangement links TRBV7-9 to TRBJ2-7; D might be TRBD1 (6 bases). Germline CDR1 reads SEHNR; CDR2 reads FQNEAQ (reference sequence). Trimming cost V 2 bases and J 5 bases, with 13 bases left between them. There are 14 residues in the CDR3. The CDR3 reads CASSLQGMSHEQYF. For the CDR3, the DNA is TGTGCCAGCAGCTTACAGGGGATGTCCCACGAGCAGTACTTC.

The chain recombines TRBV2 with TRBJ1-5, with 8 bases that match TRBD1. J lost 2 bases, V lost 10 bases, and 7 bases had no gene match. CDR1 is SNHLY, CDR2 FYNNEI, per germline. The CDR3 consists of 14 residues. CDR3 sequence reads: CATRQGSGNQPQHF. The DNA of the CDR3 is TGTGCCACTAGACAGGGGTCGGGCAATCAGCCCCAGCATTTT.

The chain links TRBV10-3 to TRBJ1-2; D unresolved. V was cut by 5 bases and J by 4 bases, with 14 bases left in between. The CDR3 totals 14 residues. Germline assignment: CDR1 ENHRY and CDR2 SYGVKD. CDR3 protein: CAISSGTGGYGYTF. The CDR3 DNA reads TGTGCCATCAGTTCGGGAACCGGAGGCTATGGCTACACCTTC.

The CDR3 sequence is CASTFDRAYKAFF. The CDR3 nucleotides read TGTGCCAGCACCTTCGACAGGGCCTATAAGGCTTTCTTT. V usage is TRBV2 and J usage is TRBJ1-1, with 7 bases aligning to TRBD1. The germline V gene encodes CDR1 SNHLY and CDR2 FYNNEI. The CDR3 has 13 amino acids. Losses at the gene ends were 7 bases for V and 11 bases for J; bases not matched to a gene: 13. Combining the CDR3 with reference TRBV2 and TRBJ1-1 gives the whole variable domain EPEVTQTPSHQVTQMGQEVILRCVPISNHLYFYWYRQILGQKVEFLVSFYNNEISEKSEIFDDQFSVERPDGSNFTLKIRSTKLEDSAMYFCASTFDRAYKAFFGQGTRLTVV.

This chain's CDR3 is CASSFYQETQYF. CDR3 in DNA: TGTGCCAGCAGTTTCTACCAAGAGACCCAGTACTTC. This chain uses TRBV28 with TRBJ2-5; D call uncertain. The length of the CDR3 is 12 residues. In germline, CDR1 is MDHEN, CDR2 SYDVKM. The V gene lost 3 bases and the J gene lost 0 bases, with 2 bases spanning the gap.

V usage is TRBV10-2 and J usage is TRBJ1-1; a possible D gene is TRBD1 (5 bases). CDR1 and CDR2 from the germline V gene are WSHSY and SAAADI. The CDR3 has 16 residues. The V end lost 0 bases, the J end lost 3 bases, and 14 bases lay between the germline ends. The chain's CDR3 is CASSESTGSYYTEAFF. CDR3 DNA: TGCGCCAGCAGTGAGTCAACAGGATCCTATTACACTGAAGCTTTCTTT.

The genes are TRBV11-2 and TRBJ1-1, with TRBD1 matching over 7 bases. The V and J ends lost 5 bases and 0 bases, in that order; junction bases with no gene match: 9. Germline V gives CDR1 SGHAT, CDR2 FQNNGV. This CDR3 spans 16 amino acids. CDR3 loop: CASSVDRVYMNTEAFF. In nucleotides, the CDR3 is TGTGCCAGCAGCGTTGACAGGGTGTACATGAACACTGAAGCTTTCTTT.

The rearrangement links TRBV30 to TRBJ2-2; 8 nucleotides line up with TRBD2. Germline V lookup: CDR1 GTSNPN, CDR2 SVGIG (reference sequence). The CDR3 totals 13 residues. V gave up 3 bases and J gave up 10 bases; unmatched junction bases: 7. In nucleotides, the CDR3 is TGTGCCTGGAGGCCCGGGGGGGTGCCGGAGCTGTTTTTT. Translation gives CAWRPGGVPELFF.

This chain links TRBV11-2 with TRBJ2-7, with D uncertain. Germline CDR1 is SGHAT and CDR2 is FQNNGV. The CDR3 totals 15 residues. Trimming removed 4 bases at V and 2 bases at J, with 15 bases between. Here the CDR3 reads CASSSTRGRPYEQYF. CDR3 nucleotide sequence: TGTGCCAGCAGCTCGACTCGAGGCCGGCCCTACGAGCAGTACTTC.

This chain connects TRBV6-1 to TRBJ2-3; 7 nucleotides match TRBD2. The CDR3 covers 14 residues. Germline CDR1 reads MNHNS; CDR2 reads SASEGT. The trim removed 6 bases at V and 8 bases at J, leaving 11 bases unmatched. The CDR3 reads CASSDGPAGLTQYF. As DNA, the CDR3 is TGTGCCAGCAGCGATGGACCAGCGGGACTTACGCAGTATTTT.

This CDR3 is CASRGWQGYTGELFF. CDR3 sequence (DNA): TGTGCCAGCAGGGGGTGGCAGGGTTACACCGGGGAGCTGTTTTTT. The V gene is TRBV6-5, the J gene TRBJ2-2; D is perhaps TRBD1 (5 bases). This CDR3 is built from 15 residues. Trimming shortened V by 6 bases and J by 3 bases, and 14 bases separated the two germline ends. CDR1 is MNHEY, CDR2 SVGAGI, per germline.

V usage is TRBV5-8 and J usage is TRBJ2-2, with D perhaps matching TRBD1 (5 bases). This CDR3 spans 13 amino acids. From germline, CDR1 is SGHTS and CDR2 YDEGEE. Trimming took off 2 bases at V and 4 bases at J, with 6 bases between the two ends. The DNA for the CDR3 is TGTGCCAGCAGCTTCCAGGGCACCGGGGAGCTGTTTTTT. It specifies CASSFQGTGELFF. Filled out from reference TRBV5-8 and TRBJ2-2, the complete variable domain reads EAGVTQSPTHLIKTRGQQATLRCSPISGHTSVYWYQQALGLGLQFLLWYDEGEERNRGNFPPRFSGRQFPNYSSELNVNALELEDSALYLCASSFQGTGELFFGEGSRLTVL.

This clone was counted a few times. V gene TRBV19 combines with J gene TRBJ1-5, with 8 nucleotides matching TRBD1. V lost 4 bases to trimming and J lost 0 bases; unmatched junction nucleotides: 5. Germline assignment: CDR1 LNHDA and CDR2 SQIVND (reference sequence). The CDR3 is made up of 16 amino acids. The CDR3 DNA reads TGTGCCAGTAGTAAGGGGACAGGCTATAGCAATCAGCCCCAGCATTTT. Residues: CASSKGTGYSNQPQHF.

The chain links TRBV11-2 to TRBJ2-7; D not resolved. The CDR3 contains 15 residues. The ends were cut back, 6 bases at V and 1 base at J, with 16 bases in the middle. Germline assignment: CDR1 SGHAT and CDR2 FQNNGV. The CDR3 nucleotides are TGTGCCAGCAGTCCGGGTCGGTACGATTCCTACGAGCAGTACTTC. Translation gives CASSPGRYDSYEQYF.

This clone appeared once. The chain links TRBV11-2 to TRBJ2-7; TRBD1 is a possible D gene (5 bases). Germline loops: CDR1 SGHAT, CDR2 FQNNGV. The CDR3 covers 16 residues. Trimming pared 0 bases from V and 1 base from J, leaving 13 bases between. CDR3 sequence (DNA): TGTGCCAGCAGCTTAGATCGCCCACAGGTTTCCTACGAGCAGTACTTC. This codes for CASSLDRPQVSYEQYF.

This clone was counted between two and nine times. The chain joins TRBV18 to TRBJ1-5; D not certain. V was trimmed by 6 bases and J by 6 bases, leaving 15 bases between them. This CDR3 has 14 amino acids. Germline-derived CDR1 and CDR2 are KGHSH and LQKENI. CDR3 amino acids: CASSTETTSQPQHF. The DNA for the CDR3 is TGTGCCAGCTCGACGGAGACGACCAGTCAGCCCCAGCATTTT. The full variable domain, completed using reference TRBV18 and TRBJ1-5, is NAGVMQNPRHLVRRRGQEARLRCSPMKGHSHVYWYRQLPEEGLKFMVYLQKENIIDESGMPKERFSAEFPKEGPSILRIQQVVRGDSAAYFCASSTETTSQPQHFGDGTRLSIL.

The chain joins TRBV19 to TRBJ2-1, with D maybe TRBD1 (6 bases). There are 13 residues in the CDR3. V was shortened by 6 bases and J by 8 bases, with 14 bases between the two germline ends. Per germline, CDR1 LNHDA and CDR2 SQIVND (reference sequence). As DNA, the CDR3 is TGTGCCAGTAGCCCGAACAGGGTAGATGAGCAGTTCTTC. Translating gives CASSPNRVDEQFF.